The next 20 T cell receptor beta chains were all read from a single sample in a study of T cells expressing NK-cell markers. TCRdb re-called the 5' RACE reads; one entry per CDR3 protein, DNA not given. The table counts 150,000 to 170,000 distinct CDR3 sequences; around a third lies in the top ten. The source material was blood T cells: a sorted CD56 or NKG2C T cell subset, CD4+ or CD8+ T cells, or bulk PBMC T cells (not recorded which). The receptors here all came from a woman between 45 and 65 years old in good health.

The chain has TRBV20-1 and TRBJ1-2. CDR1 is DFQATT, CDR2 SNEGSKA, per germline (reference sequence). The CDR3 totals 12 residues. CDR3 loop: CSARGDYYGYTF.

The chain employs TRBV7-6 and TRBJ2-3; the TCRdb call, TRBD1, lacks DNA for checking. The CDR3 extends over 15 amino acids. Germline values: CDR1 SGHVS, CDR2 FNYEAQ. CDR3 amino acids: CASSQGAARVDTQYF.

The chain recombines TRBV4-2 with TRBJ2-1; TCRdb's D call, TRBD1, is unchecked because there is no DNA. Per germline, CDR1 LGHNA and CDR2 YNFKEQ. CDR3 length equals 17 residues. CDR3: CASSPNRHGFSYNEQFF.

The V gene is TRBV12-3 or TRBV12-4, the J gene TRBJ2-2; TCRdb's D gene call, TRBD1, goes unchecked for lack of DNA. The CDR3 totals 15 residues. The CDR3 loop reads CASLQRQGPPGELFF.

The CDR3 loop reads CASLSGSLNEQFF. V usage is TRBV19 and J usage is TRBJ2-1; TCRdb designates TRBD2, a call that cannot be tested without DNA. The germline V gene encodes CDR1 LNHDA and CDR2 SQIVND (reference sequence). The CDR3 length is 13 residues.

This chain links TRBV12-3 or TRBV12-4 with TRBJ2-1; without DNA, the TCRdb call of TRBD2 cannot be checked. CDR3 length: 17 amino acids. CDR3 in amino acids: CASRFSRTSGLRNEQFF.

The V gene is TRBV10-3, the J gene TRBJ2-5. CDR3 length: 13 amino acids. Germline V lookup: CDR1 ENHRY, CDR2 SYGVKD. The CDR3 protein is CAIKTGDQETQYF.

This clonotype is deemed large by its frequency. The genes are TRBV7-8 and TRBJ1-1; with no DNA, the TCRdb D assignment of TRBD1 cannot be verified. This CDR3 has 15 residues. Germline lookup yields CDR1 SGHVS and CDR2 FQNEAQ. The CDR3 sequence: CASSLYEGMNTEAFF.

J is TRBJ2-3 and V is TRBV14; TCRdb's assignment of TRBD1 cannot be checked, as there is no DNA. The CDR3 runs 16 residues. The germline CDR1 and CDR2 sequences are SGHDN and FVKESK. CDR3 region: CASSQRGVRLADTQYF.

This rearrangement joins TRBV6-5 to TRBJ2-1. This CDR3 has 15 amino acids. The germline CDR1 and CDR2 sequences are MNHEY and SVGAGI. The CDR3 protein is CASSYSSLIPDEQFF.

This chain uses TRBV27 with TRBJ2-5. The CDR3 totals 14 residues. Looked up from germline, CDR1 is MNHEY and CDR2 is SMNVEV (reference sequence). The CDR3 loop reads CASSLGLDAETQYF.

The chain uses TRBV7-9 and TRBJ2-3; TCRdb outputs TRBD1, but without DNA this stays unchecked. In germline, CDR1 is SEHNR, CDR2 FQNEAQ (reference sequence). This CDR3 is built from 15 residues. The CDR3 protein is CASSLTAGSTDTQYF.

This chain connects TRBV27 to TRBJ2-1. CDR1 is MNHEY, CDR2 SMNVEV, per germline (reference sequence). The CDR3 loop spans 15 amino acids. CDR3 residues: CASSLMPNQGNEQFF.

The gene calls are TRBV7-7 and TRBJ2-7; the D gene TCRdb calls, TRBD2, cannot be checked with no DNA. This CDR3 has 16 residues. CDR1 and CDR2 (germline): SSHAT, FNYEAQ (reference sequence). CDR3 sequence: CASSKTGLAGTYEQYF.

The chain joins TRBV28 to TRBJ2-7; TCRdb names TRBD1, which stays unverified in the absence of DNA. The CDR3 has 14 residues. Germline V gene lookup returns CDR1 MDHEN and CDR2 SYDVKM. The CDR3 protein is CASTIGQGGYEQYF.

J is TRBJ2-1 and V is TRBV20-1. This CDR3 is built from 15 residues. CDR1 is DFQATT, CDR2 SNEGSKA, per germline (reference sequence). The CDR3 sequence is CSAHIVAGSYNEQFF.

V gene TRBV29-1 combines with J gene TRBJ2-7; TCRdb's D call, TRBD1, is unchecked because there is no DNA. CDR1 is SQVTM and CDR2 is ANQGSEA in the germline V gene. There are 12 residues in the CDR3. Here the CDR3 reads CSGRDPSYEQYF.

The J gene is TRBJ1-5, the V gene TRBV4-1; TCRdb's D call of TRBD1 is untestable without DNA. Germline V gene lookup returns CDR1 MGHRA and CDR2 YSYEKL. The length of the CDR3 is 17 residues. This CDR3 is CASSPGQGALSNQPQHF.

This chain links TRBV7-6 with TRBJ2-3. Per germline, CDR1 SGHVS and CDR2 FNYEAQ. The CDR3 totals 15 residues. CDR3 sequence: CASSLISGSTDTQYF.

The CDR3 protein is CASTQTGSRIDTQYF. This chain connects TRBV3-1 to TRBJ2-3; the D call of TRBD1 rests on TCRdb alone, since no DNA is present to check it. Germline lookup yields CDR1 LGHDT and CDR2 YNNKEL (reference sequence). The CDR3 covers 15 residues.